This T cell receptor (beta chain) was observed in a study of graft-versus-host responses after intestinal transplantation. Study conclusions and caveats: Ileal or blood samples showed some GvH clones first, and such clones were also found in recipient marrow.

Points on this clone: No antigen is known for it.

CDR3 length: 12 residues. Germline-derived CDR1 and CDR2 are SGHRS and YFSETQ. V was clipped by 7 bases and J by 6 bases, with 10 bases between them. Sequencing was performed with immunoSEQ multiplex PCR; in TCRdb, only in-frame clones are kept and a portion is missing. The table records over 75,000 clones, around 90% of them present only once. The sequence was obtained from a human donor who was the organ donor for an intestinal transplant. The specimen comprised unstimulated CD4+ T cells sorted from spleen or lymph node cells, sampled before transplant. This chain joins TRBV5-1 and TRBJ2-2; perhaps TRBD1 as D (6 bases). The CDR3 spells CASHTGPGELFF. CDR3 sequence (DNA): TGCGCCAGCCATACAGGGCCCGGGGAGCTGTTTTTT.